The 27 T cell receptor beta chains below come from one sample, sequenced in a study of blood T cell repertoires in COVID-19. The repertoire was sequenced with immunoSEQ multiplex PCR; TCRdb's copy has only in-frame clones and lacks some. The table shows about 50,000 clones, with approximately 87% occurring only once. Material for sequencing was peripheral blood. These TCRs come from a woman aged 60 to 75 with acute or convalescent COVID-19.

This rearrangement joins TRBV7-3 to TRBJ2-3; 7 bases match TRBD2. The J segment lost 6 bases and the V segment lost 2 bases, leaving 5 bases of the junction unmatched. Germline V lookup: CDR1 SGHTA, CDR2 FQGTGA. The CDR3 spans 14 residues. The CDR3 DNA is TGTGCCAGCAGCTTAGGACTAGGCGTCGATACGCAGTATTTT. The encoded protein is CASSLGLGVDTQYF.

The V call is TRBV3-1 (or the pseudogene TRBV3-2), the J call TRBJ2-3; 12 nucleotides agree with TRBD2. The CDR3 contains 15 residues. V shed 1 base and J 9 bases; nucleotides not matched to a gene: 5. Germline V CDR1 and CDR2: LGHDT, YNNKEL (reference sequence). The CDR3 DNA sequence: TGTGCCAGCAGCCAAGGACTAGCGGGGGCCCTAACGCAGTATTTT. Amino acid sequence: CASSQGLAGALTQYF.

The chain combines TRBV9 with TRBJ1-6; D not resolved. The germline V and J ends were trimmed by 4 bases and 0 bases, with 8 bases remaining between them. The CDR3 consists of 15 residues. The V gene's germline CDR1 is SGDLS and CDR2 YYNGEE. As DNA, the CDR3 is TGTGCCAGCAGCCTAGGGAGCTCCTATAATTCACCCCTCCACTTT. Encoded protein: CASSLGSSYNSPLHF.

This clone showed up just once. The rearrangement links TRBV12-3 or TRBV12-4 to TRBJ2-7, with unresolved D. V lost 7 bases and J 8 bases, leaving 18 bases between the germline ends. This CDR3 is 13 amino acids long. The CDR3 loop reads CASTSHPVAQQYF. The CDR3 DNA is TGTGCCAGCACCTCCCACCCAGTGGCTCAGCAGTACTTC.

This rearrangement joins TRBV7-3 to TRBJ2-2; 8 bases match TRBD2. Germline lookup yields CDR1 SGHTA and CDR2 FQGTGA. With V trimmed by 2 bases and J by 5 bases, 4 bases remained unmatched. The CDR3 covers 15 residues. The CDR3 DNA reads TGTGCCAGCAGCTTACTGGCTAGCGGGACCGGGGAGCTGTTTTTT. This codes for CASSLLASGTGELFF.

The genes are TRBV7-6 and TRBJ1-1; 10 bases align to TRBD1. Germline V gene sequence: CDR1 SGHVS, CDR2 FNYEAQ. The CDR3 contains 13 residues. With V trimmed by 5 bases and J by 10 bases, 7 bases remained unmatched. The CDR3: CASSPDRGRLAFF. The CDR3 DNA reads TGTGCCAGCAGCCCTGACAGGGGGCGCTTAGCTTTCTTT.

The chain recombines TRBV10-3 with TRBJ2-1, with D unresolved. Germline loops: CDR1 ENHRY, CDR2 SYGVKD. The V and J ends lost 8 bases and 4 bases respectively, with 15 bases between them. This CDR3 has 14 residues. The CDR3 DNA follows: TGTGCCATCCGGTTTTCTGAGGTTTACAATGAGCAGTTCTTC. Translating gives CAIRFSEVYNEQFF.

The chain recombines TRBV21-1 with TRBJ2-1; the D call in the table, TRBD2, was not verified against the DNA. TRBV21-1 is listed as a pseudogene. This CDR3 has 19 residues. Here the CDR3 reads CASSKEASGSVRKGDEQFF. CDR3 in DNA: TGTGCCAGCAGCAAAGAGGCTAGCGGGAGCGTTCGGAAGGGCGATGAGCAGTTCTTC.

V usage is TRBV4-2 and J usage is TRBJ2-2; D is ambiguous. Germline loops: CDR1 LGHNA, CDR2 YNFKEQ. The CDR3 length is 14 residues. V lost 3 bases to trimming and J lost 3 bases, with 8 bases between them. The CDR3 sequence: CASSHARYTGELFF. In nucleotides, the CDR3 is TGTGCCAGCAGCCACGCGCGGTACACCGGGGAGCTGTTTTTT.

The chain links TRBV5-1 to TRBJ2-3; D ambiguous. The CDR3 totals 14 residues. Germline CDR1 SGHRS, CDR2 YFSETQ. The germline V and J ends were trimmed by 4 bases and 6 bases, with 15 bases remaining between them. DNA of the CDR3: TGCGCCAGCAGCGTCGAGACTCGACTGGATACGCAGTATTTT. It is translated as CASSVETRLDTQYF.

V usage is TRBV7-9 and J usage is TRBJ1-6; maybe TRBD1 (5 bases). Trimming cost V 11 bases and J 7 bases, with 18 bases left between them. Germline CDR1 and CDR2: SEHNR and FQNEAQ (reference sequence). CDR3 length: 14 amino acids. This CDR3 reads CAGAPGQRNSPLHF. DNA for the CDR3: TGTGCCGGCGCGCCCGGACAACGCAATTCACCCCTCCACTTT. Looking up the rest from reference TRBV7-9 and TRBJ1-6 gives the full variable domain: DTGVSQNPRHKITKRGQNVTFRCDPISEHNRLYWYRQTLGQGPEFLTYFQNEAQLEKSRLLSDRFSAERPKGSFSTLEIQRTEQGDSAMYLCAGAPGQRNSPLHFGNGTRLTVT.

This clone was picked up one time. The chain joins TRBV7-8 to TRBJ2-1; tentative D call: TRBD1 (6 bases). The germline V gene has CDR1 SGHVS and CDR2 FQNEAQ. The ends were cut back, 2 bases at V and 6 bases at J, with 11 bases in the middle. CDR3 length: 14 amino acids. The CDR3: CASSLRLQGNEQFF. In nucleotides, the CDR3 is TGTGCCAGCAGCTTACGTTTACAGGGCAATGAGCAGTTCTTC.

The V and J genes are TRBV9 and TRBJ2-7; the match to TRBD2 covers 7 bases. V gave up 4 bases and J gave up 3 bases; unmatched junction bases: 7. The CDR3 contains 14 residues. In germline, CDR1 is SGDLS, CDR2 YYNGEE. The CDR3 DNA sequence: TGTGCCAGCAGCTTAGGACTAGTGAGCTACGAGCAGTACTTC. The encoded protein is CASSLGLVSYEQYF.

The chain joins TRBV2 to TRBJ2-2; 7 bases align to TRBD2. CDR3 length equals 16 residues. Germline CDR1 SNHLY, CDR2 FYNNEI. Trimming cost V 2 bases and J 5 bases; bases outside gene matches: 8. The DNA of the CDR3 is TGTGCCAGCAGTGAATTGGGGGGGACGAGGACCGGGGAGCTGTTTTTT. It translates to CASSELGGTRTGELFF.

The chain links TRBV11-3 to TRBJ2-2; D remains ambiguous. The V end was cut by 0 bases, the J end by 1 base, with 6 bases between. The germline gives CDR1 SGHNT, CDR2 YENEEA. This CDR3 spans 15 amino acids. For the CDR3, the DNA is TGTGCCAGCAGCTTAGAATCAGGGAACACCGGGGAGCTGTTTTTT. This sequence encodes CASSLESGNTGELFF.

The chain is built from TRBV5-5 and TRBJ2-7; the match to TRBD1 covers 10 bases. The CDR3 extends over 17 amino acids. Germline CDR1 SGHKS, CDR2 YYEKEE (reference sequence). V trimming: 6 bases; J trimming: 0 bases; junction bases outside the gene matches: 12. CDR3 sequence reads: CASIQLGGQGGSYEQYF. Written as DNA, the CDR3 is TGTGCCAGCATCCAGCTTGGAGGACAGGGGGGCTCCTACGAGCAGTACTTC.

The sample holds one count of this clone. The chain employs TRBV28 and TRBJ2-7, with TRBD2 matching over 9 bases. Germline-derived CDR1 and CDR2 are MDHEN and SYDVKM. The J segment lost 2 bases and the V segment lost 5 bases, leaving 7 bases of the junction unmatched. The CDR3 spans 15 residues. CDR3 in amino acids: CASSLIAGAAYEQYF. CDR3 nucleotides: TGTGCCAGCAGTCTCATAGCGGGAGCTGCCTACGAGCAGTACTTC.

Concerning this clone itself: Other nucleotide sequences from this sample produce the same CDR3. The gene calls are TRBV6-1 and TRBJ1-5; D is perhaps TRBD1 (6 bases). The CDR3 is 15 amino acids. Trimming took 0 bases from V and 5 from J, leaving 11 bases between them. Germline V lookup: CDR1 MNHNS, CDR2 SASEGT. Here the CDR3 reads CASSEAGQGYQPQHF. CDR3 nucleotide sequence: TGTGCCAGCAGTGAAGCGGGTCAGGGGTATCAGCCCCAGCATTTT.

The rearrangement uses TRBV28 and TRBJ2-1; D is perhaps TRBD2 (6 bases). CDR3 size: 15 residues. V gave up 5 bases and J gave up 5 bases, with 16 bases separating them. From germline, CDR1 is MDHEN and CDR2 SYDVKM. CDR3 coding DNA: TGTGCCAGCAGTCCTCGGGGACTCCAGGACAATGAGCAGTTCTTC. It specifies CASSPRGLQDNEQFF.

This clone was found a few times. The J gene is TRBJ2-2, the V gene TRBV9; TRBD2 might be the D (6 bases). The CDR3 is 14 amino acids. Germline CDR1 is SGDLS and CDR2 is YYNGEE. The V gene lost 4 bases and the J gene lost 6 bases, with 13 bases spanning the gap. The CDR3 protein is CASSLGGQAGELFF. Here the CDR3 DNA reads TGTGCCAGCAGCCTAGGAGGGCAGGCCGGGGAGCTGTTTTTT.

This chain connects TRBV11-2 to TRBJ2-7; TRBD1 agrees at 8 bases. Unmatched junction bases numbered 8, after V lost 4 bases and J lost 6 bases. The germline V gene has CDR1 SGHAT and CDR2 FQNNGV. The CDR3 totals 14 residues. CDR3 nucleotides: TGTGCCAGCAGCTCAAGACAGGGGTATGGCGAGCAGTACTTC. Translating it yields CASSSRQGYGEQYF.

The chain links TRBV18 to TRBJ2-1; 9 bases fit TRBD2. V was pared by 5 bases and J by 2 bases, with 4 bases of the junction left unmatched. CDR3 length: 15 amino acids. Germline CDR1 and CDR2: KGHSH and LQKENI. CDR3 DNA sequence: TGTGCCAGCTCAACTAGCGGGTCCACCTACAATGAGCAGTTCTTC. Residues: CASSTSGSTYNEQFF. Combining the CDR3 with reference TRBV18 and TRBJ2-1 gives the whole variable domain NAGVMQNPRHLVRRRGQEARLRCSPMKGHSHVYWYRQLPEEGLKFMVYLQKENIIDESGMPKERFSAEFPKEGPSILRIQQVVRGDSAAYFCASSTSGSTYNEQFFGPGTRLTVL.

V and J are TRBV11-2 and TRBJ1-6; 9 bases are shared with TRBD1. The CDR3 is made up of 14 amino acids. Germline CDR1 SGHAT, CDR2 FQNNGV. The junction had 9 bases not matched to a gene; V was cut back by 5 bases and J by 13 bases. As DNA, the CDR3 is TGTGCCAGCAGCAACGACAGGGGGTGGGACCCCCTCCACTTT. This sequence encodes CASSNDRGWDPLHF.

The chain carries TRBV3-1 (or the pseudogene TRBV3-2) and TRBJ2-3; no reliable D call. Germline lookup yields CDR1 LGHDT and CDR2 YNNKEL (reference sequence). This CDR3 is 15 amino acids long. V was cut by 0 bases and J by 2 bases, with 9 bases left in between. The CDR3 DNA reads as TGTGCCAGCAGCCAAGAAATGGCCTTCACAGATACGCAGTATTTT. It specifies CASSQEMAFTDTQYF.

V gene TRBV5-1 combines with J gene TRBJ1-1; 7 bases match TRBD1. Germline assignment: CDR1 SGHRS and CDR2 YFSETQ. This CDR3 contains 13 residues. V gave up 7 bases and J gave up 0 bases; unmatched junction bases: 3. In DNA, the CDR3 is TGCGCCAGCGGGGACAGTATGAACACTGAAGCTTTCTTT. Its protein product is CASGDSMNTEAFF.

The V gene is TRBV2, the J gene TRBJ2-7; D possibly corresponds to TRBD1 (6 bases). V was shortened by 0 bases and J by 2 bases, with 11 bases between the two germline ends. The CDR3 consists of 15 residues. In germline, CDR1 is SNHLY, CDR2 FYNNEI. The chain's CDR3 is CASSEALGQTYEQYF. CDR3 in DNA: TGTGCCAGCAGTGAAGCGCTAGGACAGACCTACGAGCAGTACTTC. Based on the CDR3 plus reference TRBV2 and TRBJ2-7, the full variable domain is EPEVTQTPSHQVTQMGQEVILRCVPISNHLYFYWYRQILGQKVEFLVSFYNNEISEKSEIFDDQFSVERPDGSNFTLKIRSTKLEDSAMYFCASSEALGQTYEQYFGPGTRLTVT.

The chain links TRBV7-9 to TRBJ2-7; 8 bases line up with TRBD2. Germline V CDR1 and CDR2: SEHNR, FQNEAQ (reference sequence). The junction had 4 bases not matched to a gene; V was cut back by 3 bases and J by 6 bases. This CDR3 comprises 13 residues. The DNA for the CDR3 is TGTGCCAGCAGCTTTTCGGGGGGGCCCGAGCAGTACTTC. Its protein product is CASSFSGGPEQYF.